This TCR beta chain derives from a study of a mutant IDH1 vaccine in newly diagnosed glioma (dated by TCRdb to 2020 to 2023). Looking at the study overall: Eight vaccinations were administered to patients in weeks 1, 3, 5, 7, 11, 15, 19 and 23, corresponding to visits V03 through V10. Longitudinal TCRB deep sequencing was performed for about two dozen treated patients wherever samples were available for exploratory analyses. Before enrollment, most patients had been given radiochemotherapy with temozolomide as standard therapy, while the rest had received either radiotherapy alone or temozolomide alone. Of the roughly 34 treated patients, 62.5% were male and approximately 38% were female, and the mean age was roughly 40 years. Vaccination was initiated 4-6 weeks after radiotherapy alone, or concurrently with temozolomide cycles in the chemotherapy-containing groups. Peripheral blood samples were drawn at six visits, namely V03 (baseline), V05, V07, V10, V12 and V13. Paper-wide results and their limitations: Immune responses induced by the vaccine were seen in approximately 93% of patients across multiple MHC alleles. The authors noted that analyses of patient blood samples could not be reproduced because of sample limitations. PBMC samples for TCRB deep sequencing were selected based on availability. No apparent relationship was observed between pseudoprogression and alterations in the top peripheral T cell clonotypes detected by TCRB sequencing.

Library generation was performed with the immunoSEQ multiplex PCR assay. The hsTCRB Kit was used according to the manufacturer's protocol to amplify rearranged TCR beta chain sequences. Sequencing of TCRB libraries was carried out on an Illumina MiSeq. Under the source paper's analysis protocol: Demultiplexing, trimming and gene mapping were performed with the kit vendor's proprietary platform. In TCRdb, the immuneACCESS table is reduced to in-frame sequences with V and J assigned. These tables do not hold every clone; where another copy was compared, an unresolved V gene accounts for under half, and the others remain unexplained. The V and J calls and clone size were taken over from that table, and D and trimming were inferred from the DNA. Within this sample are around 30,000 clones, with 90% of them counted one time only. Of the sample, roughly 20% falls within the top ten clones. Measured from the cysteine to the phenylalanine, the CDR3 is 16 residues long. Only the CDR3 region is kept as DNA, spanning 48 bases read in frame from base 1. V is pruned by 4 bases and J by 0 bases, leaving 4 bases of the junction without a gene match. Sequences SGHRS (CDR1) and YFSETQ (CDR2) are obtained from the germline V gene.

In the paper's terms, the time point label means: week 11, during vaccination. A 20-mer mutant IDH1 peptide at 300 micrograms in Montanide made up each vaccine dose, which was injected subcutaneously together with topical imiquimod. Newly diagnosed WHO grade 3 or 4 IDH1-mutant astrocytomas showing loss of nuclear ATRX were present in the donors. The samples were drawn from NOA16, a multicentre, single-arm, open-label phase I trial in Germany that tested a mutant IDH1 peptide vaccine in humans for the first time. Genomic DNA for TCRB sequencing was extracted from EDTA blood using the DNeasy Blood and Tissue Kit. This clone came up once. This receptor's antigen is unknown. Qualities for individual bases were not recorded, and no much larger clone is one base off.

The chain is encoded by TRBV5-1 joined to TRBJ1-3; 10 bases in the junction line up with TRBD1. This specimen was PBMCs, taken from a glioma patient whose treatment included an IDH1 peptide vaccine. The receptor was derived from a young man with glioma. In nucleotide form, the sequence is TGCGCCAGCAGCAATCGGACAGGGGGCTCTGGAAACACCATATATTTT. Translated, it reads CASSNRTGGSGNTIYF.